The 15 T cell receptor beta chains listed next were all sequenced from one sample in a study of blood T cell repertoires in COVID-19 (dated by TCRdb to 2018 to 2021). Library construction relied on the immunoSEQ multiplex PCR assay. As stored in TCRdb, this immuneACCESS dataset retains in-frame rearrangements with V and J assigned. A fraction of the clones does not appear; measured against another copy, unresolved V genes explain less than half of the discrepancy, and the remainder lacks a known reason. A total of 95,000 to 150,000 clones appear in this sample, about 82% of them only once. Roughly 4.9% of the sample is held by the ten biggest clonotypes. The sample was peripheral blood. The receptors shown here come from a human donor in a cohort sampled during active COVID-19.

The rearrangement links TRBV9 to TRBJ1-2; TRBD1 agrees at 7 bases. The germline gives CDR1 SGDLS, CDR2 YYNGEE. Trimming took 4 bases from V and 4 from J; bases not matched to a gene: 10. The CDR3 is 15 amino acids. The CDR3 loop reads CASSPKDRALYGYTF. For the CDR3, the DNA is TGTGCCAGCAGCCCAAAAGACAGGGCCCTCTATGGCTACACCTTC. The full variable domain, completed using reference TRBV9 and TRBJ1-2, is DSGVTQTPKHLITATGQRVTLRCSPRSGDLSVYWYQQSLDQGLQFLIQYYNGEERAKGNILERFSAQQFPDLHSELNLSSLELGDSALYFCASSPKDRALYGYTFGSGTRLTVV.

A single count supports this clone. The chain carries TRBV5-1 and TRBJ2-5; 13 nucleotides line up with TRBD2. Germline V gives CDR1 SGHRS, CDR2 YFSETQ. CDR3 size: 16 residues. With 4 bases clipped from V and 2 bases from J, the junction kept 5 bases outside the gene matches. Written as DNA, the CDR3 is TGCGCCAGCAGCGCTGTGGGACTAGCGGGGCAAGAGACCCAGTACTTC. Translated: CASSAVGLAGQETQYF.

This chain uses TRBV7-9 with TRBJ1-2; 9 bases fit TRBD1. Germline lookup yields CDR1 SEHNR and CDR2 FQNEAQ (reference sequence). The CDR3 is 12 amino acids. J gave up 10 bases and V 7 bases, and 7 bases lay outside the gene matches. CDR3 protein: CASTPGQGFYTF. Written as DNA, the CDR3 is TGTGCCAGCACGCCGGGACAGGGCTTCTACACCTTC.

The chain has TRBV21-1 and TRBJ1-2; the D call TRBD1 from the table was never checked on the DNA. TRBV21-1 is described as a pseudogene. There are 14 residues in the CDR3. CDR3 sequence (DNA): TGTGCCAGCAGCGCCTACTCCAGGGTAGAAGGCTACACCTTC. This translates into CASSAYSRVEGYTF.

Here the CDR3 reads CASSPGGQGTGNTIYF. The CDR3 DNA sequence: TGTGCCAGCTCACCCGGAGGACAGGGAACTGGAAACACCATATATTTT. The chain has TRBV18 and TRBJ1-3, with TRBD1 identical over 8 bases. The germline CDR1 and CDR2 sequences are KGHSH and LQKENI. This CDR3 spans 16 amino acids. V lost 3 bases to trimming and J lost 2 bases; unmatched junction nucleotides: 6.

The chain links TRBV28 to TRBJ2-7; 8 bases align to TRBD2. The length of the CDR3 is 14 residues. Losses at the gene ends were 10 bases for V and 0 bases for J; bases not matched to a gene: 8. Germline V CDR1 and CDR2: MDHEN, SYDVKM. The CDR3 region has the DNA TGTGCCATCCCGCGGGAGGACAACTCCTACGAGCAGTACTTC. Encoded protein: CAIPREDNSYEQYF.

The chain employs TRBV28 and TRBJ2-7; D is perhaps TRBD2 (5 bases). Deletions cut 5 bases from V and 4 bases from J, with 24 bases between. The CDR3 length is 17 residues. The V gene's germline CDR1 is MDHEN and CDR2 SYDVKM. CDR3 DNA sequence: TGTGCCAGCAGTCCCCCTTCTCGGGCGCGGCCGGGATACGAGCAGTACTTC. Its translation is CASSPPSRARPGYEQYF.

The CDR3 nucleotides are TGTGCCAGCAGTACCCGCGAGGGGGCTGATAATGGCTACACCTTC. This sequence encodes CASSTREGADNGYTF. J is TRBJ1-2 and V is TRBV2; 7 bases line up with TRBD1. The CDR3 has 15 amino acids. V was pared by 5 bases and J by 6 bases, with 12 bases of the junction left unmatched. In germline, CDR1 is SNHLY, CDR2 FYNNEI.

The chain uses TRBV7-9 and TRBJ2-7; 8 nucleotides agree with TRBD1. The V gene's germline CDR1 is SEHNR and CDR2 FQNEAQ (reference sequence). V shed 6 bases, J shed 5 bases, and the junction held 6 bases outside the gene matches. The CDR3 is made up of 13 amino acids. The CDR3 loop reads CASRLQGAHEQYF. The CDR3 region has the DNA TGTGCCAGCAGATTGCAGGGGGCCCACGAGCAGTACTTC.

This chain uses TRBV7-9 with TRBJ2-7; TRBD2 matches 9 bases. Trimming cost V 3 bases and J 7 bases; bases outside gene matches: 4. This CDR3 region has 13 residues. Per the germline V gene, CDR1 is SEHNR and CDR2 is FQNEAQ (reference sequence). The DNA of the CDR3 is TGTGCCAGCAGCTTTGCGGGAGGGGGGGAGCAGTACTTC. Translated, it gives CASSFAGGGEQYF.

This chain uses TRBV30 with TRBJ1-4; D unclear. The V end lost 2 bases, the J end lost 4 bases, and 8 bases lay between the germline ends. The CDR3 has 13 amino acids. Germline V gene data show CDR1 as GTSNPN and CDR2 as SVGIG (reference sequence). The CDR3 DNA sequence: TGTGCCTGGAGTACACAAATTAATGAAAAACTGTTTTTT. Translated: CAWSTQINEKLFF.

The rearrangement joins TRBV19 to TRBJ1-1, with a weak D call TRBD1 (6 bases). CDR1 is LNHDA and CDR2 is SQIVND in the germline V gene (reference sequence). The CDR3 spans 13 residues. V shed 6 bases and J shed 5 bases, with 13 bases lying between them. The CDR3 DNA follows: TGTGCCAGTAGGGCGGGGGCACGGACTGAAGCTTTCTTT. It yields the protein CASRAGARTEAFF.

The chain couples TRBV2 to TRBJ2-1; D not resolved. Germline loops: CDR1 SNHLY, CDR2 FYNNEI. The CDR3 sequence is 13 residues long. Trimming removed 6 bases at V and 12 bases at J, with 18 bases between. CDR3 loop: CASSPEAQPRQFF. As DNA, the CDR3 is TGTGCCAGCAGCCCTGAAGCTCAACCTCGGCAGTTCTTC.

The chain carries TRBV6-5 and TRBJ2-7; possible D gene TRBD2, 6 bases. The CDR3 is 15 residues long. V was pared by 5 bases and J by 0 bases, with 14 bases between. The germline gives CDR1 MNHEY, CDR2 SVGAGI. The CDR3 coding sequence is TGTGCCAGCAGTCCGACCGGGACTGGCTCCTACGAGCAGTACTTC. This codes for CASSPTGTGSYEQYF.

The V call is TRBV4-3, the J call TRBJ1-2, with 10 positions matching TRBD1. Germline V gene sequence: CDR1 LGHNA, CDR2 YSLEER. Trimming cost V 3 bases and J 4 bases; bases outside gene matches: 5. This CDR3 region has 15 residues. The CDR3 DNA reads TGCGCCAGCAGCCACCTGACAGGGGGCGGCTATGGCTACACCTTC. Its translation: CASSHLTGGGYGYTF.